This entry is about one T cell receptor beta chain. Its antigen is not known. This CDR3 has 12 residues. Germline CDR1 and CDR2: SGHRS and YFSETQ. Trimming stripped 0 bases from V and 7 bases from J, with 7 bases between. This entry belongs to a study of shared clonotypes between healthy human individuals. Whole-study results and caveats: When naive CD4 clonotypes were compared across a few donors, around 5% were shared.

Sequencing was at deep level. Per the original data handling: Filtering was not the same, since immunoSEQ gave junction-only sequences without quality scores. This table comes from immunoSEQ multiplex PCR, and its TCRdb copy is limited to in-frame clones, with some not included. V and J calls and clone size are copied from that table; D and trimming were computed from the DNA. The data contain about 2.3 million clones, more than 80% of them singletons. The V and J genes are TRBV5-1 and TRBJ1-2; D unclear. The sample taken for sequencing was naive CD4+ T cells from PBMCs. The sample's subset: CD45RA+ positively selected. The TCR originated in a man aged 18 to 35 in good health. Some clones in this sample may be carry-over from other donors' samples. The CDR3 nucleotides read TGCGCCAGCAGCTTGGGGGAAACTGGCTACACCTTC. Translating gives CASSLGETGYTF.